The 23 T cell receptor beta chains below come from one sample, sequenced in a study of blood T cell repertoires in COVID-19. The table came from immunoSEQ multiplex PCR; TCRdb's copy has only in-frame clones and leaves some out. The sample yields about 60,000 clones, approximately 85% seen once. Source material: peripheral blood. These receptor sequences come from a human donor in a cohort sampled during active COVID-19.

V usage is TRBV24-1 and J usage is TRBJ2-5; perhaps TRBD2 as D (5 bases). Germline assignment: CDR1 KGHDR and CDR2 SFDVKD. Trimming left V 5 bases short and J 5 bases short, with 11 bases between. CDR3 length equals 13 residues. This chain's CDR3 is CATSGASSETQYF. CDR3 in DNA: TGTGCCACCAGTGGGGCTAGCAGTGAGACCCAGTACTTC.

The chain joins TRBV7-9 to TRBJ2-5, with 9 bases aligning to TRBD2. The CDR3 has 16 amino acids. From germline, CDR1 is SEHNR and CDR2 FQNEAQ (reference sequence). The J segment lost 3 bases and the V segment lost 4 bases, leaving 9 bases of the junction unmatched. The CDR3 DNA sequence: TGTGCCAGCAGCTCACTCGGTTTAGCGGGGGAAGAGACCCAGTACTTC. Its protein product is CASSSLGLAGEETQYF.

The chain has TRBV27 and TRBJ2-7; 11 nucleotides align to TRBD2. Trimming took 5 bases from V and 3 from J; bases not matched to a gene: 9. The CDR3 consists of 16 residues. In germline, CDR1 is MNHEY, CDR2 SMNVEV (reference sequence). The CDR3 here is CASSQTGTSGLYEQYF. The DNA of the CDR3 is TGTGCCAGCAGTCAAACCGGGACTAGCGGACTCTACGAGCAGTACTTC.

The CDR3 sequence: CASRGTNSNEKLFF. CDR3 bases: TGTGCCAGCAGGGGGACAAATAGCAATGAAAAACTGTTTTTT. The genes are TRBV6-5 and TRBJ1-4, with D possibly matching TRBD1 (6 bases). Trimming left V 6 bases short and J 5 bases short, with 13 bases between. The CDR3 extends over 14 amino acids. Germline CDR1 reads MNHEY; CDR2 reads SVGAGI.

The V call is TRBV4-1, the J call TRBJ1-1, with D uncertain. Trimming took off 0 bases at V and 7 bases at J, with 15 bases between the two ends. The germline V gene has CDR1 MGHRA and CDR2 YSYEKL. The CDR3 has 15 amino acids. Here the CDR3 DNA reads TGCGCCAGCAGCCAAGATTCGGCCCTTTCGGGTGAAGCTTTCTTT. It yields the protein CASSQDSALSGEAFF.

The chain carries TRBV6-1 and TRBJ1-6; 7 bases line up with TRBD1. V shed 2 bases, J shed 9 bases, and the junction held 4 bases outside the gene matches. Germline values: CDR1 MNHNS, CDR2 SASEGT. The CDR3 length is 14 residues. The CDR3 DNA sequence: TGTGCCAGCAGTGAAAAGGGGGCGGGTTCACCCCTCCACTTT. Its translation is CASSEKGAGSPLHF.

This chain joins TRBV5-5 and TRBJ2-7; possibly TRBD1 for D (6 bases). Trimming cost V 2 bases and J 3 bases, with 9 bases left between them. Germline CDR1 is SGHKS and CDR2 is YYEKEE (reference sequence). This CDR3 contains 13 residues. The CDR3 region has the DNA TGTGCCAGCAGCTTTCAGGGGAACTACGAGCAGTACTTC. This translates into CASSFQGNYEQYF.

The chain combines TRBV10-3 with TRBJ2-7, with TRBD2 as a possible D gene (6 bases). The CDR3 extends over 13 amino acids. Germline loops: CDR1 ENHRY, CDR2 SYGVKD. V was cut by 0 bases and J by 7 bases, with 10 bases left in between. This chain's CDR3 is CAISESLGGEQYF. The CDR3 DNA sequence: TGTGCCATCAGTGAGTCGCTTGGGGGGGAGCAGTACTTC.

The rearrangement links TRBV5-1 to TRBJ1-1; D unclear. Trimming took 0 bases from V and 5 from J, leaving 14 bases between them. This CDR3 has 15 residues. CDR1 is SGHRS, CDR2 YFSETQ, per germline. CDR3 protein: CASSLERGIGTEAFF. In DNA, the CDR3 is TGCGCCAGCAGCTTGGAACGGGGTATTGGGACTGAAGCTTTCTTT. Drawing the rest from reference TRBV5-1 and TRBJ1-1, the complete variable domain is KAGVTQTPRYLIKTRGQQVTLSCSPISGHRSVSWYQQTPGQGLQFLFEYFSETQRNKGNFPGRFSGRQFSNSRSEMNVSTLELGDSALYLCASSLERGIGTEAFFGQGTRLTVV.

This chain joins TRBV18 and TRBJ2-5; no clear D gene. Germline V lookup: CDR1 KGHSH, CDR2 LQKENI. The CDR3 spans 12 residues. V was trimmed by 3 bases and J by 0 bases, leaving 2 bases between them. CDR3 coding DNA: TGTGCCAGCTCACCCAACCAAGAGACCCAGTACTTC. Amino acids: CASSPNQETQYF.

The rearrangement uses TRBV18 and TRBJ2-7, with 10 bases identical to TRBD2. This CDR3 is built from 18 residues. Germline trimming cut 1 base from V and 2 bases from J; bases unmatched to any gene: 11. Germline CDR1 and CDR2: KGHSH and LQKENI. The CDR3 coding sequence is TGTGCCAGCTCACCACGGGGACCGAGCGGGGGGGCAACCTACGAGCAGTACTTC. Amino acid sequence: CASSPRGPSGGATYEQYF.

CDR3 amino acids: CASSFGQGGNSPLHF. In nucleotides, the CDR3 is TGTGCCAGCAGTTTTGGACAGGGCGGAAATTCACCCCTCCACTTT. The rearrangement links TRBV27 to TRBJ1-6, with 8 bases lining up with TRBD1. This CDR3 is built from 15 residues. With V trimmed by 3 bases and J by 7 bases, 5 bases remained unmatched. CDR1 MNHEY and CDR2 SMNVEV come from the germline V gene (reference sequence).

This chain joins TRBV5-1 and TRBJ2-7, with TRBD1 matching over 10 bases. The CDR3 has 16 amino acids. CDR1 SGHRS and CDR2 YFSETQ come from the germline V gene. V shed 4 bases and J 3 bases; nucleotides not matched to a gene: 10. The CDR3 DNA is TGCGCCAGCAGCCTGGACCCCGGGACAGGGGACTACGAGCAGTACTTC. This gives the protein CASSLDPGTGDYEQYF.

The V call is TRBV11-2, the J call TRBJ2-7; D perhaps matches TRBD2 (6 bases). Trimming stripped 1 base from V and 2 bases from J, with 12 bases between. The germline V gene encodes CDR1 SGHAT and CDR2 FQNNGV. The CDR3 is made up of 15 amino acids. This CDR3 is CASSLGGTGAYEQYF. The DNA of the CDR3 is TGTGCCAGCAGCTTAGGTGGGACTGGGGCCTACGAGCAGTACTTC.

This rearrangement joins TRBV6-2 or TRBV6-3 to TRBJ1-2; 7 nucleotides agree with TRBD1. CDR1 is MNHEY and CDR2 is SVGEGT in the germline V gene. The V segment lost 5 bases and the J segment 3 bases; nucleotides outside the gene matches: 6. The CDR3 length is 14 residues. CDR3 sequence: CASSPYDRDYGYTF. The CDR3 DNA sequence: TGTGCCAGCAGTCCGTATGACAGGGACTATGGCTACACCTTC.

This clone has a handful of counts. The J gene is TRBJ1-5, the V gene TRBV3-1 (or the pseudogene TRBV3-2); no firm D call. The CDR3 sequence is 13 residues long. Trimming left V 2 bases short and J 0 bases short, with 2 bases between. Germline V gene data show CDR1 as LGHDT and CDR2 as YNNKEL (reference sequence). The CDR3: CASSQRSNQPQHF. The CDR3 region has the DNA TGTGCCAGCAGCCAACGTAGCAATCAGCCCCAGCATTTT.

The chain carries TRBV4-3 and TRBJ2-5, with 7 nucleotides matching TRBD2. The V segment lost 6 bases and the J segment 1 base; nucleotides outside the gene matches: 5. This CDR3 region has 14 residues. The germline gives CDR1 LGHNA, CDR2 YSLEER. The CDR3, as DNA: TGCGCCAGCAGAGGCCAGCGGGGCCAAGAGACCCAGTACTTC. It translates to CASRGQRGQETQYF.

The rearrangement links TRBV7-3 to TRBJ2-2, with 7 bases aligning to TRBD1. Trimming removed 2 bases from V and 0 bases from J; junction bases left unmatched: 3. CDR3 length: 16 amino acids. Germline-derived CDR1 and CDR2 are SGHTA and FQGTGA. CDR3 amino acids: CASSLEGATNTGELFF. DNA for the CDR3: TGTGCCAGCAGCTTAGAGGGGGCTACGAACACCGGGGAGCTGTTTTTT.

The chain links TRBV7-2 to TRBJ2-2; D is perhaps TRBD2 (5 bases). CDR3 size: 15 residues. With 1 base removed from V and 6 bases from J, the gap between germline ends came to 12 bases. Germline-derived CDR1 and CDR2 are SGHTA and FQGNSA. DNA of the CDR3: TGTGCCAGCAGCTTAGTTCGGGGTATGGCCGGGGAGCTGTTTTTT. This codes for CASSLVRGMAGELFF.

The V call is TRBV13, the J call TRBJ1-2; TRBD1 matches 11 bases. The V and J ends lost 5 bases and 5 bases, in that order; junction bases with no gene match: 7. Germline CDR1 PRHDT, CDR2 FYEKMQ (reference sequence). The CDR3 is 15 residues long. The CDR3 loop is CASSTWTGGGYGYTF. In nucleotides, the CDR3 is TGTGCCAGCAGCACTTGGACAGGGGGCGGATATGGCTACACCTTC.

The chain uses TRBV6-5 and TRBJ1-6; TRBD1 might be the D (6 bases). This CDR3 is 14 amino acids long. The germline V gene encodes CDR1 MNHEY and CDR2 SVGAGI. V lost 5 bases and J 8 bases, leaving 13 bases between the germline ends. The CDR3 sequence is CASSPTGYDSPLHF. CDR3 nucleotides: TGTGCCAGCAGTCCAACAGGGTATGATTCACCCCTCCACTTT.

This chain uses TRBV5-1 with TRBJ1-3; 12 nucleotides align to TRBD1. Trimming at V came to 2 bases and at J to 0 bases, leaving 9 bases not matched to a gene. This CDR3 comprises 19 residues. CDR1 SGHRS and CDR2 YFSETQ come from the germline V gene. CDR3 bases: TGCGCCAGCAGCTTAGGGACAGGGGGCAGCCTGAGCTCTGGAAACACCATATATTTT. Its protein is CASSLGTGGSLSSGNTIYF. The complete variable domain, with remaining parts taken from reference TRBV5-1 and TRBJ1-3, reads KAGVTQTPRYLIKTRGQQVTLSCSPISGHRSVSWYQQTPGQGLQFLFEYFSETQRNKGNFPGRFSGRQFSNSRSEMNVSTLELGDSALYLCASSLGTGGSLSSGNTIYFGEGSWLTVV.

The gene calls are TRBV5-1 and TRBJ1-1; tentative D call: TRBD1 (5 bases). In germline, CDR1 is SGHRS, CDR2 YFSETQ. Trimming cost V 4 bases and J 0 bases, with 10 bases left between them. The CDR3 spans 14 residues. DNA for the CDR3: TGCGCCAGCAGCCAGGGTGCCCTGAACACTGAAGCTTTCTTT. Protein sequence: CASSQGALNTEAFF.